This is a list of T cell receptor beta chains from one sample in a study of T cell responses to AZD1222 COVID-19 vaccine. The method was immunoSEQ multiplex PCR; TCRdb's version includes in-frame clones alone and lacks a portion of them. The profile shows some 100,000 clones, approximately 90% of them singletons. The material was peripheral blood, obtained 28 days after the second AZD1222 dose. The source is an adult who received the AZD1222 COVID-19 vaccine. The CDR3 runs from the conserved cysteine through the conserved F or W. The D gene is left open where the match is weak. Where a row states a size, it is once, few, many or the class of an expanded clone; other rows omit it.

cdr3_aa | cdr3_nt | j_call | clone_size | d_call | v_call
CATSRDGIYGYTF | TGTGCCACCAGCCGGGACGGAATATATGGCTACACCTTC | TRBJ1-2 | few | - | TRBV12-3/TRBV12-4
CASMGRRWQETQYF | TGTGCCAGCATGGGCCGGAGGTGGCAAGAGACCCAGTACTTC | TRBJ2-5 | - | - | TRBV28
CASSLVLAGGNTGELFF | TGTGCCAGCAGCTTGGTGCTAGCGGGAGGGAACACCGGGGAGCTGTTTTTT | TRBJ2-2 | - | TRBD2 | TRBV7-8
CASGSGVPGQPQHF | TGTGCCAGCGGCTCGGGAGTCCCCGGTCAGCCCCAGCATTTT | TRBJ1-5 | - | - | TRBV27
CASSKYPDTQYF | TGTGCCAGCAGCAAATACCCAGATACGCAGTATTTT | TRBJ2-3 | - | - | TRBV12-3/TRBV12-4
CSASPAGATTIPQFF | TGCAGTGCTAGTCCCGCGGGGGCCACCACGATCCCTCAGTTCTTC | TRBJ2-1 | - | - | TRBV20-1
CASSLGSSTALTNYGYTF | TGTGCCAGCAGCTTAGGATCGAGCACAGCTCTTACTAACTATGGCTACACCTTC | TRBJ1-2 | - | - | TRBV7-9
CASSQTGFYTEAFF | TGTGCCAGCAGTCAGACAGGTTTCTACACTGAAGCTTTCTTT | TRBJ1-1 | - | - | TRBV25-1
CASSPLAVSSYEQYF | TGTGCCAGCAGCCCTCTAGCGGTAAGCTCCTACGAGCAGTACTTC | TRBJ2-7 | - | TRBD2 | TRBV7-2
CASSGDRGREGYTF | TGTGCCAGCAGCGGGGACAGGGGTAGGGAGGGCTACACCTTC | TRBJ1-2 | - | TRBD1 | TRBV6-5
CASGRERGRGADTQYF | TGCGCCAGCGGACGGGAGAGAGGACGGGGGGCAGATACGCAGTATTTT | TRBJ2-3 | few | TRBD2 | TRBV5-1
CASSISGTGGNYGYTF | TGTGCCAGCAGCATCTCCGGGACAGGGGGCAACTATGGCTACACCTTC | TRBJ1-2 | - | TRBD1 | TRBV5-5
CATSRERQVAYEQYF | TGTGCCACCAGCAGAGAGAGGCAGGTTGCCTACGAGCAGTACTTC | TRBJ2-7 | - | - | TRBV15
CAISDNFRQGVYEQYF | TGTGCCATCAGTGATAACTTTAGACAGGGAGTCTACGAGCAGTACTTC | TRBJ2-7 | - | TRBD1 | TRBV10-3
CASSFERDRGRSTDTQYF | TGTGCCAGCAGCTTTGAGCGGGACAGGGGCCGAAGCACAGATACGCAGTATTTT | TRBJ2-3 | - | TRBD1 | TRBV11-2